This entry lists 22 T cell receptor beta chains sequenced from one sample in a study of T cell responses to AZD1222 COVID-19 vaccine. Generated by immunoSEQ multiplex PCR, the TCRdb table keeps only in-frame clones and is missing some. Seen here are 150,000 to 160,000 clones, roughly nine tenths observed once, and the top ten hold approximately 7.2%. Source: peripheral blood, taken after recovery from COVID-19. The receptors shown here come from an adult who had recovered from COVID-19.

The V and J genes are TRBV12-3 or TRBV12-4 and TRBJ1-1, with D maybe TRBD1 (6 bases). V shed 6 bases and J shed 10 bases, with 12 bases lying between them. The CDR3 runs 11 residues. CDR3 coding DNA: TGTGCCAGCAGCCAGGGGCCGGGAGCTTTCTTT. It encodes CASSQGPGAFF.

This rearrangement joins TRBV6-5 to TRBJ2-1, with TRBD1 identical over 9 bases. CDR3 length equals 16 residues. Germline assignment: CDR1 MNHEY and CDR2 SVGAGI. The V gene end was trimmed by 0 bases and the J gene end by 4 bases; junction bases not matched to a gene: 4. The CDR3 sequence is CASSYSPGTGYNEQFF. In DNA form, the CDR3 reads TGTGCCAGCAGTTACTCCCCCGGGACAGGGTACAATGAGCAGTTCTTC.

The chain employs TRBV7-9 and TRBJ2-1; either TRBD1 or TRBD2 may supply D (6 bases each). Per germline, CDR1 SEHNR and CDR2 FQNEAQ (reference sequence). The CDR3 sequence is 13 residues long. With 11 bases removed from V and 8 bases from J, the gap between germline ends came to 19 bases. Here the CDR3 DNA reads TGTGCCGGGGGGAGGACAGTCGAGGATGAGCAGTTCTTC. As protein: CAGGRTVEDEQFF.

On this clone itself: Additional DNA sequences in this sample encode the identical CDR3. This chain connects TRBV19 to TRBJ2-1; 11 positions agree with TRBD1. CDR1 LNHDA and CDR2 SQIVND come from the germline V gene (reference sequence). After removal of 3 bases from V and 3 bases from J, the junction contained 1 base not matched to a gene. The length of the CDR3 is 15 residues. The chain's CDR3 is CASSMGTGGYNEQFF. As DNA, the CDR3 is TGTGCCAGTAGTATGGGGACAGGGGGCTACAATGAGCAGTTCTTC.

This chain's CDR3 is CASSFLASTDTQYF. For the CDR3, the DNA is TGTGCCAGCAGCTTTCTCGCCTCCACAGATACGCAGTATTTT. The chain has TRBV5-4 and TRBJ2-3, with D unresolved. V dropped 2 bases and J dropped 2 bases, with 9 bases sitting between them. The CDR3 covers 14 residues. Germline CDR1 is SGHNT and CDR2 is YYREEE (reference sequence).

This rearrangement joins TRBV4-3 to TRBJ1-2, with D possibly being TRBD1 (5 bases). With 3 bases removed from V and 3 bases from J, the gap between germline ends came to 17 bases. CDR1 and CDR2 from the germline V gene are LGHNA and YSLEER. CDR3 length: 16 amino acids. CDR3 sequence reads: CASSHNGVGDDYGYTF. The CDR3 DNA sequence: TGCGCCAGCAGCCACAATGGAGTGGGGGATGACTATGGCTACACCTTC.

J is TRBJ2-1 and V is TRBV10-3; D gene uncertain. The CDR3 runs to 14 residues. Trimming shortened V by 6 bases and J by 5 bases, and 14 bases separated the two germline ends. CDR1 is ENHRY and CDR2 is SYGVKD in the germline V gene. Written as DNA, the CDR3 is TGTGCCATCAGGGTCGCGAGCGCCGACAATGAGCAGTTCTTC. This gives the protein CAIRVASADNEQFF.

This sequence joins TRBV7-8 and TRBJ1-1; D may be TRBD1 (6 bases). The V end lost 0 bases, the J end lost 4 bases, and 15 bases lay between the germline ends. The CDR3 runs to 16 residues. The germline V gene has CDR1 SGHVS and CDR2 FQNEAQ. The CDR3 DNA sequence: TGTGCCAGCAGCTTAGCGATTGGCAGGGGAGGCACTGAAGCTTTCTTT. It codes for CASSLAIGRGGTEAFF.

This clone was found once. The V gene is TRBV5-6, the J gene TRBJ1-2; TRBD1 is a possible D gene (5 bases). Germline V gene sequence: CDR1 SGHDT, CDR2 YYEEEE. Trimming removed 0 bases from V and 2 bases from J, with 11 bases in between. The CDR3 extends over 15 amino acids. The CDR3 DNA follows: TGTGCCAGCAGCTTGGATCTTCGGGACAACTATGGCTACACCTTC. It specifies CASSLDLRDNYGYTF.

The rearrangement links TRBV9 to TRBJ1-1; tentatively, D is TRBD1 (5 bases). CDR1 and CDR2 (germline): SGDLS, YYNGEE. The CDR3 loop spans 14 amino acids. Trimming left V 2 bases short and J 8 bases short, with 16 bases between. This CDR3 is CASSVAGQASEAFF. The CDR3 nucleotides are TGTGCCAGCAGCGTTGCGGGGCAGGCTTCGGAAGCTTTCTTT.

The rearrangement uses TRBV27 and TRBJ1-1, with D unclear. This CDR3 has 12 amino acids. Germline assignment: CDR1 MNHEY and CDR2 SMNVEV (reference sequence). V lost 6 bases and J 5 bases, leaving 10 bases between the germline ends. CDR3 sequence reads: CASRSGVTEAFF. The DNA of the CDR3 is TGTGCCAGCAGGTCTGGGGTTACTGAAGCTTTCTTT.

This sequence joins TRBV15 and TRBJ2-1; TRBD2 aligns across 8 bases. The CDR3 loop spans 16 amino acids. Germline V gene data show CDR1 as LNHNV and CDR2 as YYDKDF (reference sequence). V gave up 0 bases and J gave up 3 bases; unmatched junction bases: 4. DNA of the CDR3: TGTGCCACCAGCAGAGATGGGACTAGTTACTACAATGAGCAGTTCTTC. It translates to CATSRDGTSYYNEQFF.

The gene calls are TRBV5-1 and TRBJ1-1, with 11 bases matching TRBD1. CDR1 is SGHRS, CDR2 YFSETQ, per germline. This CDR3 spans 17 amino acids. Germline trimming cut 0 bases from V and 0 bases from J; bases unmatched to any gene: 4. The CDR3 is CASSLGGQGAMNTEAFF. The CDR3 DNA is TGCGCCAGCAGCTTGGGCGGACAGGGGGCGATGAACACTGAAGCTTTCTTT.

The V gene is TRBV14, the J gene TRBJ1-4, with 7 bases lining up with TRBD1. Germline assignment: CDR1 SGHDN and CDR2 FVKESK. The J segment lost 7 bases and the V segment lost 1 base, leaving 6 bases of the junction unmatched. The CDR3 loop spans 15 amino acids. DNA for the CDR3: TGTGCCAGCAGCCAAGGTTTGGGGACAGTTGAAAAACTGTTTTTT. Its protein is CASSQGLGTVEKLFF.

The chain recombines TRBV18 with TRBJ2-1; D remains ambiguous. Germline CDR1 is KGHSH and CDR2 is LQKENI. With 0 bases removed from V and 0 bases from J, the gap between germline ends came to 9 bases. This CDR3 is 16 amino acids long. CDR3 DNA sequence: TGTGCCAGCTCACCACCGACGGACCTCTCCTACAATGAGCAGTTCTTC. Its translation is CASSPPTDLSYNEQFF.

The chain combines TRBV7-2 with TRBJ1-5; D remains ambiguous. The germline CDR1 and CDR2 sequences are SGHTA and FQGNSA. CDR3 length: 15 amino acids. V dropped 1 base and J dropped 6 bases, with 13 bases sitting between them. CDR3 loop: CASSLESGLGQPQHF. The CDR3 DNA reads TGTGCCAGCAGCTTAGAGTCAGGTTTAGGTCAGCCCCAGCATTTT.

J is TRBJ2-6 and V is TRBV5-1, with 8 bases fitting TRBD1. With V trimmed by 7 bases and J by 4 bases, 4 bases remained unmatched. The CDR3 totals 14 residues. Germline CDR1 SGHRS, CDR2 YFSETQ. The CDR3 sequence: CASGGQGGANVLTF. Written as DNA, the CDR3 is TGCGCCAGCGGAGGACAGGGAGGGGCCAACGTCCTGACTTTC.

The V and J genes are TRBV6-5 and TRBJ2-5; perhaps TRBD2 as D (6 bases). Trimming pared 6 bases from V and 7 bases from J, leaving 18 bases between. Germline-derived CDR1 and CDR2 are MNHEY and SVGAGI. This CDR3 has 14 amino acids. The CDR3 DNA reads TGTGCCAGCAGCCCACCGGGGGAACCCAGGACCCAGTACTTC. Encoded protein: CASSPPGEPRTQYF.

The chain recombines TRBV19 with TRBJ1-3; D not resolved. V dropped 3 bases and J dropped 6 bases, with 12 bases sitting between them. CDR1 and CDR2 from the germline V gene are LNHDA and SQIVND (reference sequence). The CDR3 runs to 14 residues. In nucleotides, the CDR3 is TGTGCCAGTAGTATCGGAGGGAGCCTAAACACCATATATTTT. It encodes CASSIGGSLNTIYF.

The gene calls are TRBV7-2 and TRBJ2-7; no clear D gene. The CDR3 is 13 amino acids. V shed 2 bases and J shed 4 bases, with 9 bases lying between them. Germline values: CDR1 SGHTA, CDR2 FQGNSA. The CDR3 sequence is CASSLTERYEQYF. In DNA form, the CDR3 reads TGTGCCAGCAGCTTAACAGAGAGGTACGAGCAGTACTTC.

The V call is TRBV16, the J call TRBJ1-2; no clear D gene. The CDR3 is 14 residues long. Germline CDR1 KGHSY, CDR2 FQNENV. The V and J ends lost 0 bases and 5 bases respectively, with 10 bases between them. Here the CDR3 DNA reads TGTGCCAGCAGCCAATCGGGCAGACTATATGGCTACACCTTC. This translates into CASSQSGRLYGYTF.

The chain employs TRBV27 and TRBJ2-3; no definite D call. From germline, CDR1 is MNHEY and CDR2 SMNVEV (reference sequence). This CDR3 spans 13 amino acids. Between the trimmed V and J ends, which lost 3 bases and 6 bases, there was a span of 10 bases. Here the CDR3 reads CASSFTALDTQYF. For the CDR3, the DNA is TGTGCCAGCAGTTTCACCGCCTTGGATACGCAGTATTTT.